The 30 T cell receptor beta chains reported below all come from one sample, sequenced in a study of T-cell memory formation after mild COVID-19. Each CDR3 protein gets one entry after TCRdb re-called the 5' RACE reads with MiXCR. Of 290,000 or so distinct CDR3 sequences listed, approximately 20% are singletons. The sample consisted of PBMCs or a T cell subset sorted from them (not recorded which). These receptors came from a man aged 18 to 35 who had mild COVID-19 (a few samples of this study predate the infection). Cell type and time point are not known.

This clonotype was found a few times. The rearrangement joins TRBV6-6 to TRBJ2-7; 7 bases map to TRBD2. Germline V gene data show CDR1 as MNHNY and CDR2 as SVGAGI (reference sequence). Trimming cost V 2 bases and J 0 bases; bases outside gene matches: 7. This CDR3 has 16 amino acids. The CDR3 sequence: CASSYDGLVISYEQYV. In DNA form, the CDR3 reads TGTGCCAGCAGTTACGACGGACTAGTAATCTCCTACGAGCAGTACGTC.

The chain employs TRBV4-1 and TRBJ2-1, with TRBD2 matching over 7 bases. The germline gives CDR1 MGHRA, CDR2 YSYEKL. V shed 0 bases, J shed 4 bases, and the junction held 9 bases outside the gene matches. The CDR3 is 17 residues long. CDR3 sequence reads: CASSQDYRRGGYNEQFF. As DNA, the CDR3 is TGCGCCAGCAGCCAAGATTATCGGAGGGGAGGGTACAATGAGCAGTTCTTC.

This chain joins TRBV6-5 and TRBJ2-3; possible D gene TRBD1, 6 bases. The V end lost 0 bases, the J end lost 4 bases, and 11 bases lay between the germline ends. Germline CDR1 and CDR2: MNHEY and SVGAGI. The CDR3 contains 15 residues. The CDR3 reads CASSYSNQGPDTQYF. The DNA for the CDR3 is TGTGCCAGCAGTTACTCGAATCAGGGGCCAGATACGCAGTATTTT.

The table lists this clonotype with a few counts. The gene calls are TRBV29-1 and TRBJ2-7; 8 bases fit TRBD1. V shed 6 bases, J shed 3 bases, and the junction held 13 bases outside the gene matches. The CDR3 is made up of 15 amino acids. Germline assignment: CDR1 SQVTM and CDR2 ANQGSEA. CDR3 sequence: CSVSQGAGYHYEQYF. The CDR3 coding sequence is TGCAGCGTCTCGCAGGGGGCAGGCTACCACTACGAGCAGTACTTC.

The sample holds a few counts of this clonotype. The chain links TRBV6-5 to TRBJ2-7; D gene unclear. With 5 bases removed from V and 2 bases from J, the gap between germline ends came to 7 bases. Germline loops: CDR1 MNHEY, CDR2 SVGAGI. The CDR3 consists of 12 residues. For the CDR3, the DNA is TGTGCCAGCAGTACGGATACCTACGAGCAGTACTTC. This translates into CASSTDTYEQYF.

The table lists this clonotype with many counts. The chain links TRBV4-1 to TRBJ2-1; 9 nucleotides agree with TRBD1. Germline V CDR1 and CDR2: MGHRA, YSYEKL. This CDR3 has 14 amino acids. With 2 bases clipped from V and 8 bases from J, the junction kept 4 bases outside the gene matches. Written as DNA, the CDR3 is TGCGCCAGCAGCCAAAGACAGGGGGTTTATGAGCAGTTCTTC. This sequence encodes CASSQRQGVYEQFF.

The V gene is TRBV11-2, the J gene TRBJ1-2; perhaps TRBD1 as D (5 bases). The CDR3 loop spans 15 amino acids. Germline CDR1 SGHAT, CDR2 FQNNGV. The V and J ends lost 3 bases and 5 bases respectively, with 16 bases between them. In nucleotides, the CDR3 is TGTGCCAGCAGCTTTGTATCAGGGTGGGTTTATGGCTACACCTTC. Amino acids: CASSFVSGWVYGYTF.

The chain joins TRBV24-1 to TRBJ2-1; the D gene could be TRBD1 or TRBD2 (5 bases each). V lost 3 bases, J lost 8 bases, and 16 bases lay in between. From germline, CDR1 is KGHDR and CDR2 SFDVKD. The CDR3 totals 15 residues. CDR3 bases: TGTGCCACCAGTGATCCCCCCCCCAGGGACCATGAGCAGTTCTTC. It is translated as CATSDPPPRDHEQFF.

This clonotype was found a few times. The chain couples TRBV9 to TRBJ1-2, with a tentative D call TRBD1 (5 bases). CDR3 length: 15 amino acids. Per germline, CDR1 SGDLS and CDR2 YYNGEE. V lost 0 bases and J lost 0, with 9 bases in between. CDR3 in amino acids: CASSVGQRTNYGYTF. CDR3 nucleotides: TGTGCCAGCAGCGTAGGACAGCGGACTAACTATGGCTACACCTTC.

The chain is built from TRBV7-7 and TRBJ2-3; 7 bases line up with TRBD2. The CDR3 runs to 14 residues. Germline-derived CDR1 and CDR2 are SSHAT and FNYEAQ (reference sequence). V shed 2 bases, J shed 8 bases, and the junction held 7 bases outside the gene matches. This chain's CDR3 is CASSLQAGSGTQYF. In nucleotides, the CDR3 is TGTGCCAGCAGCTTACAAGCGGGGTCCGGTACGCAGTATTTT.

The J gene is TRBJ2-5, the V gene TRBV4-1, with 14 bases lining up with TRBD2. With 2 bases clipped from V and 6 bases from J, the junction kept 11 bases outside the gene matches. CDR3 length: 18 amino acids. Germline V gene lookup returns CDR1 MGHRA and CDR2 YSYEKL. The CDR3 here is CASSQQGLAGVRGKTQYF. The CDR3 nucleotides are TGCGCCAGCAGCCAACAGGGACTAGCGGGGGTCAGGGGGAAGACCCAGTACTTC.

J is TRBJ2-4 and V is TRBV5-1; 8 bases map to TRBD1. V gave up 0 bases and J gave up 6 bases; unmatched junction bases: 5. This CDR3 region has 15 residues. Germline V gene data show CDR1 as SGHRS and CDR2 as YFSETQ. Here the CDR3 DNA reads TGCGCCAGCAGCTTGGCAGGGGGCCATTCAAACATTCAGTACTTC. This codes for CASSLAGGHSNIQYF.

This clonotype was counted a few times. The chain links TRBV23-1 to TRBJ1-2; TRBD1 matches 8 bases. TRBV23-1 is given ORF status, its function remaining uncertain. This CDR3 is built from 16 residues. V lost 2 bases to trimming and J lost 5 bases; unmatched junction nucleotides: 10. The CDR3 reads CASSQNQDREEYGYTF. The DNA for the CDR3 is TGCGCCAGCAGTCAAAACCAGGACAGGGAAGAGTATGGCTACACCTTC.

The CDR3 sequence: CASSRTGTSTETQYF. The CDR3 bases are TGTGCCAGCAGCCGAACCGGGACTTCAACAGAGACCCAGTACTTC. The rearrangement uses TRBV7-8 and TRBJ2-5; tentatively, D is TRBD2 (6 bases). V lost 5 bases, J lost 4 bases, and 17 bases lay in between. The CDR3 is 15 amino acids. The V gene's germline CDR1 is SGHVS and CDR2 FQNEAQ. Supplemented by reference TRBV7-8 and TRBJ2-5, the full variable domain reads GAGVSQSPRYKVAKRGQDVALRCDPISGHVSLFWYQQALGQGPEFLTYFQNEAQLDKSGLPSDRFFAERPEGSVSTLKIQRTQQEDSAVYLCASSRTGTSTETQYFGPGTRLLVL.

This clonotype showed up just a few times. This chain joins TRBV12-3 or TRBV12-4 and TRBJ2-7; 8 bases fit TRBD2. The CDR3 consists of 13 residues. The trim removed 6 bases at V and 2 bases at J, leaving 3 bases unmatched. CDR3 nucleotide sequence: TGTGCCAGCAGATATAGCGGGGCCTACGAGCAGTACTTC. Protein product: CASRYSGAYEQYF.

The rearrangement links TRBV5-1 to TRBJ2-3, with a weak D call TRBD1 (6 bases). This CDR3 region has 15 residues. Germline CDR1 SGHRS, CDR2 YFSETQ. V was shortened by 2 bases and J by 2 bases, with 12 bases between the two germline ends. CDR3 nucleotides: TGCGCCAGCAGCTTCAGGGGACCGAACACAGATACGCAGTATTTT. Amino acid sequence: CASSFRGPNTDTQYF. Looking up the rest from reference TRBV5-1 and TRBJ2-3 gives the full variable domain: KAGVTQTPRYLIKTRGQQVTLSCSPISGHRSVSWYQQTPGQGLQFLFEYFSETQRNKGNFPGRFSGRQFSNSRSEMNVSTLELGDSALYLCASSFRGPNTDTQYFGPGTRLTVL.

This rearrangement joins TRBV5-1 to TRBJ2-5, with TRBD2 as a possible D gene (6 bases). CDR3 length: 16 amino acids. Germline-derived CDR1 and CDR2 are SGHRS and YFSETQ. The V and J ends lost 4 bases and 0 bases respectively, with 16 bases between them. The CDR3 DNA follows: TGCGCCAGCAGCCTGGAGGGACTTCCGTACCAAGAGACCCAGTACTTC. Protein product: CASSLEGLPYQETQYF. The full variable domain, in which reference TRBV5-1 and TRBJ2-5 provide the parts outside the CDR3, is KAGVTQTPRYLIKTRGQQVTLSCSPISGHRSVSWYQQTPGQGLQFLFEYFSETQRNKGNFPGRFSGRQFSNSRSEMNVSTLELGDSALYLCASSLEGLPYQETQYFGPGTRLLVL.

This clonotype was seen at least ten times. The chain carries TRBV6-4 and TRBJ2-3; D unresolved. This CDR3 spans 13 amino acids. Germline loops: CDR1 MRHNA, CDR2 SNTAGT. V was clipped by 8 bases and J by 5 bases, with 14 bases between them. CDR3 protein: CASAFRSQDTQYF. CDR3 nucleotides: TGTGCCAGCGCCTTCCGCTCCCAAGATACGCAGTATTTT.

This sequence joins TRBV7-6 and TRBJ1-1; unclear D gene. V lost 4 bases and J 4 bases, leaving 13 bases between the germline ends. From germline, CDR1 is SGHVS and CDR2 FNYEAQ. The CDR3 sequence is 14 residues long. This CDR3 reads CASSSRLSGTEAFF. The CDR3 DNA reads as TGTGCCAGCAGCTCACGTTTATCCGGCACTGAAGCTTTCTTT.

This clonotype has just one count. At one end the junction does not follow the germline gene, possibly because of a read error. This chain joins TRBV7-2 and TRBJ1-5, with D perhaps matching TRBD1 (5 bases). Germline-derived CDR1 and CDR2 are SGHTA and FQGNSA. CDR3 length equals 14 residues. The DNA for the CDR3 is TGTGCCAGCAGCCTGGGTAGGGGTGGCCAGCTCCAGCATTTT. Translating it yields CASSLGRGGQLQHF.

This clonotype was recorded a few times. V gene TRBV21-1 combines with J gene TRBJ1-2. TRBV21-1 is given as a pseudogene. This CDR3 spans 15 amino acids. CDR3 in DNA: TGTGCCAGCACCCCCGCCTATCCCACGAGGCATGGCTACACCTTC. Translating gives CASTPAYPTRHGYTF.

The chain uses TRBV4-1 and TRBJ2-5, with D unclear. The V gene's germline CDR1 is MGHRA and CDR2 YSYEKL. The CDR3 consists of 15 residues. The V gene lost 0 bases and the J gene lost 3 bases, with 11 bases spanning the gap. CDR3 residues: CASSQDGLGEETQYF. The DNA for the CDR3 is TGCGCCAGCAGCCAAGATGGGCTCGGAGAAGAGACCCAGTACTTC.

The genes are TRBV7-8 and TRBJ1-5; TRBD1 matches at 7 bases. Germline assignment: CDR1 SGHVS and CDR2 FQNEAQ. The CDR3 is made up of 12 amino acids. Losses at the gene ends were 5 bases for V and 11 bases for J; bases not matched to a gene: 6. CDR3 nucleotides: TGTGCCAGCAGCCGCGACCAGGGGGCCCAGCATTTT. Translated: CASSRDQGAQHF.

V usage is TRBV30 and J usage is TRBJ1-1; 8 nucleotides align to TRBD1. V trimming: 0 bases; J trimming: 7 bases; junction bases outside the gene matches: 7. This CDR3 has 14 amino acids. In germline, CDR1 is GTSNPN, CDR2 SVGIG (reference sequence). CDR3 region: CAWSVRTGFGEAFF. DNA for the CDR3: TGTGCCTGGAGTGTTAGGACAGGGTTTGGTGAAGCTTTCTTT.

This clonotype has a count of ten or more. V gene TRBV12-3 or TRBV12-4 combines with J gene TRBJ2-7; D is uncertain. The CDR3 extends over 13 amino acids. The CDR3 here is CVPGQAHTYEQYF. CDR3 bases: TGTGTCCCGGGTCAGGCCCACACCTACGAGCAGTACTTC.

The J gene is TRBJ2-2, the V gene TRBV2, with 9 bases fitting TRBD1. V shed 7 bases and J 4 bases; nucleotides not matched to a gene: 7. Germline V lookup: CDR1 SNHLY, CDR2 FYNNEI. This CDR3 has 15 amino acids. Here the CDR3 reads CASKRDREITGELFF. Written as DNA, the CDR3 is TGTGCCAGCAAACGGGACAGGGAAATCACCGGGGAGCTGTTTTTT. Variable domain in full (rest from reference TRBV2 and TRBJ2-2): EPEVTQTPSHQVTQMGQEVILRCVPISNHLYFYWYRQILGQKVEFLVSFYNNEISEKSEIFDDQFSVERPDGSNFTLKIRSTKLEDSAMYFCASKRDREITGELFFGEGSRLTVL.

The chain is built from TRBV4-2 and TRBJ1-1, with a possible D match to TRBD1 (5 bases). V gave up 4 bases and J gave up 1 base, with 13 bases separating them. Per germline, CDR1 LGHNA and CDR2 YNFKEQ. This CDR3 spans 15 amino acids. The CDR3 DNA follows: TGTGCCAGCAGCCCTATACAGAGGGGGAACACTGAAGCTTTCTTT. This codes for CASSPIQRGNTEAFF.

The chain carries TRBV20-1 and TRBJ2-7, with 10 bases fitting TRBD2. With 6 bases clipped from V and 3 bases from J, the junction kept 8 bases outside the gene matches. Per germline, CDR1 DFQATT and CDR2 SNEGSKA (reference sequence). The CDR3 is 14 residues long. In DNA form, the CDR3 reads TGCAGTGCCCAGGGGGCTAGCGGGGGCTACGAGCAGTACTTC. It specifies CSAQGASGGYEQYF.

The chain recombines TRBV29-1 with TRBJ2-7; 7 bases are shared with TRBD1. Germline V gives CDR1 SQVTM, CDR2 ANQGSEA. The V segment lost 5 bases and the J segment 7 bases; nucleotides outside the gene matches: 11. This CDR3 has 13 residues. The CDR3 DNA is TGCAGCGTTAATAGAGAGGGGGCGAGTGAGCAGTACGTC. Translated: CSVNREGASEQYV.

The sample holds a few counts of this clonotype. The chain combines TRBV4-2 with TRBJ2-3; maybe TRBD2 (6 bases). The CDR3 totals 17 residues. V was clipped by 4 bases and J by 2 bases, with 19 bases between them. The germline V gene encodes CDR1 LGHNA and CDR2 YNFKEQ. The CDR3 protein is CASSPAGLALFTDTQYF. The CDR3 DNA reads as TGTGCCAGCAGCCCCGCGGGGCTAGCCCTTTTCACAGATACGCAGTATTTT.